This T cell receptor (beta chain) was recovered during a study of beta chain features in type 1 diabetes. Study-wide points: Cells that show high TCR expression could be over-represented by cDNA sequencing. In every one of the four CD4+ subsets, TCRB CDR3s were moderately but significantly shorter in Type 1 diabetes patients.

Germline V lookup: CDR1 GTSNPN, CDR2 SVGIG (reference sequence). V gave up 3 bases and J gave up 0 bases, with 21 bases separating them. This CDR3 spans 19 amino acids. Expressed TCRB transcripts were sequenced, since all the RNA that had been isolated was reverse transcribed. Sequencing was performed with immunoSEQ multiplex PCR; in TCRdb, only in-frame clones are kept and a portion is missing. The sample has about 260,000 clones, roughly a quarter seen once; the top ten hold roughly 0.013%. With regard to this clone: What it binds is not known.

Central memory, naive, regulatory and stem cell-like memory CD4+ cells were sorted by CD45RO/CCR7/CD25/CD127/CD95/CD27. The V gene is TRBV30, the J gene TRBJ2-6; possibly TRBD1 for D (5 bases). The sample was naive CD4+ T cells from blood. The clonotype was recovered from a woman in her 30s with type 1 diabetes. DNA for the CDR3: TGTGCCTGGAGGCGTAAGTGGGCCAGGGTCGGCTCTGGGGCCAACGTCCTGACTTTC. This gives the protein CAWRRKWARVGSGANVLTF.